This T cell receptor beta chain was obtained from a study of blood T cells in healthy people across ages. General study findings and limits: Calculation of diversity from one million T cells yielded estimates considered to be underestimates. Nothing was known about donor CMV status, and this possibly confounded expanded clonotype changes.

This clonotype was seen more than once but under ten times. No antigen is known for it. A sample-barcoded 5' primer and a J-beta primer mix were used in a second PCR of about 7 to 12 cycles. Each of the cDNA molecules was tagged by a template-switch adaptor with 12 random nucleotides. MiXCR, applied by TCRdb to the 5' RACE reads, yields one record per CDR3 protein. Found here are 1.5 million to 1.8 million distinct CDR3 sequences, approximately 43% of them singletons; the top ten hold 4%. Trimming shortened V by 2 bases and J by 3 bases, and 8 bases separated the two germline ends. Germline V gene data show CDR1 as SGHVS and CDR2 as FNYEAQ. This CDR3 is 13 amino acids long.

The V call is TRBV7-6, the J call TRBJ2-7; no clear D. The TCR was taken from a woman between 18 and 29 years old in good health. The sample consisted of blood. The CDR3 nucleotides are TGTGCCAGCAGCTTACGAAGTTTCTACGAGCAGTACTTC. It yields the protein CASSLRSFYEQYF.